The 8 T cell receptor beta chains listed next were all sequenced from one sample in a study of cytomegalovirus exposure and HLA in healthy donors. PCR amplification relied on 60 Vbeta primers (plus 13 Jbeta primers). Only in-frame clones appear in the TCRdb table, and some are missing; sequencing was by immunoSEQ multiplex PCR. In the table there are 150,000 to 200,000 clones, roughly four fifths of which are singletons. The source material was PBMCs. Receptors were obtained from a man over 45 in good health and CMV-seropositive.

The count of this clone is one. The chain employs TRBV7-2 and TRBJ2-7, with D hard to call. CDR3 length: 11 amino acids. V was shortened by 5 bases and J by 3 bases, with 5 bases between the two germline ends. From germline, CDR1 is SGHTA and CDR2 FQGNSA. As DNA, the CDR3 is TGTGCCAGCAGCCCCAACTACGAGCAGTACTTC. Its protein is CASSPNYEQYF.

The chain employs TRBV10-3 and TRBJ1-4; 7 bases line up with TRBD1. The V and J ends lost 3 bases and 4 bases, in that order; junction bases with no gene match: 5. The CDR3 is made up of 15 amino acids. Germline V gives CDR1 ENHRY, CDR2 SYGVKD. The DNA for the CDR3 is TGTGCCATCAGTGAAAACAGGGGTAATAATGAAAAACTGTTTTTT. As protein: CAISENRGNNEKLFF.

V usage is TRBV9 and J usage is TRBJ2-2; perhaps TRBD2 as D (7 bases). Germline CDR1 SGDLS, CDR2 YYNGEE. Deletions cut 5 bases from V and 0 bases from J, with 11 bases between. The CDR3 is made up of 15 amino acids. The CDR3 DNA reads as TGTGCCAGCAGTCGGGGGGCCGCGAACACCGGGGAGCTGTTTTTT. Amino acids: CASSRGAANTGELFF.

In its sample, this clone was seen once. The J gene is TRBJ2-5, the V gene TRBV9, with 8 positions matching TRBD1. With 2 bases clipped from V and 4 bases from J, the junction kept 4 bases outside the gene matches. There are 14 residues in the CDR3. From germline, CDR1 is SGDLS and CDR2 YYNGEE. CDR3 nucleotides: TGTGCCAGCAGCGTCCAGGGGGCTCCAGAGACCCAGTACTTC. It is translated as CASSVQGAPETQYF.

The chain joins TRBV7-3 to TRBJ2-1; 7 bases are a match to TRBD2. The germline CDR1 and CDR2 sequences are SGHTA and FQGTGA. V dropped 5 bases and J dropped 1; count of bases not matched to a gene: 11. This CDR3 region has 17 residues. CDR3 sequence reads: CASSPTLAGESYNEQFF. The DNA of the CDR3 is TGTGCCAGCAGCCCGACTCTGGCGGGAGAGTCCTACAATGAGCAGTTCTTC.

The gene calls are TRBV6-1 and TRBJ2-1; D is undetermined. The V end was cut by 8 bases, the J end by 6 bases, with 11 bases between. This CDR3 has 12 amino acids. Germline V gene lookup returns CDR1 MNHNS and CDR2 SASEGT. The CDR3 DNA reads TGTGCCAGCTTTGGCTCGGGCAATGAGCAGTTCTTC. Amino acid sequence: CASFGSGNEQFF.

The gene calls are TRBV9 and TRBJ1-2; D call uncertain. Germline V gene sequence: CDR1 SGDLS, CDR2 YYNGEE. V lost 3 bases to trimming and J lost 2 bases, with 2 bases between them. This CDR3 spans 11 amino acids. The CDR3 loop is CASSANYGYTF. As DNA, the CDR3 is TGTGCCAGCAGCGCAAACTATGGCTACACCTTC.

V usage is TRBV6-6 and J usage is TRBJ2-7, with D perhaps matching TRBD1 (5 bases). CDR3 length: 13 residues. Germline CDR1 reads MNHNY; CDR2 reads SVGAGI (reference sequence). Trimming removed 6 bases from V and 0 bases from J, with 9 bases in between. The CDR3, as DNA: TGTGCCAGCAGATCCCAGGGCTCCTACGAGCAGTACTTC. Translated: CASRSQGSYEQYF.